This TCR beta chain stems from a study of blood T cell repertoires in COVID-19. Study overall: Acute-phase and convalescent COVID-19 samples originated in the United States, Italy and Spain. PBMCs, B-cell-depleted T cells, or T cells provided the cDNA or gDNA that made up the material.

This clone has only one observation. This CDR3 comprises 19 residues. The germline gives CDR1 MDHEN, CDR2 SYDVKM. V shed 2 bases, J shed 5 bases, and the junction held 18 bases outside the gene matches. In the original workflow: Reference gene primer amplification in the assay estimated nucleated cell counts. Produced via immunoSEQ multiplex PCR; TCRdb's table is partial and in-frame only. V, J and clone size were drawn from that table, and D and trimming were deduced from the DNA. The table has roughly 230,000 clones, around 82% seen once. The rearrangement links TRBV28 to TRBJ1-5; 7 bases line up with TRBD1. The sequence was collected from a middle-aged man with active or convalescent COVID-19. Sample: peripheral blood. CDR3 region: CASSLPPFTVYRGDQPQHF. The CDR3 DNA sequence: TGTGCCAGCAGTTTACCCCCGTTTACCGTATACAGGGGAGATCAGCCCCAGCATTTT.